The present entry profiles one TCR beta chain with its context. Its specificity is not known. The CDR3 has 16 residues. From germline, CDR1 is MNHNS and CDR2 SASEGT. This record comes from a study of T cells expressing NK-cell markers. Study-wide context: Seropositivity for HCMV was found in seven of the eight sequenced donors, with one seronegative.

The authors made TCR beta cDNA libraries by 5'RACE template switching. This switching added a universal primer site and UMIs. TCRdb reprocessed the 5' RACE reads and reports one entry per CDR3 protein, with no DNA. The sample shows roughly 350,000 distinct CDR3 sequences, and 5% to 5.5% sits with its ten largest clones. Study observations and caveats: Dominant NKG2C+ clonotypes accounted for roughly 1.0-7.0% of CD8+ T cells in about six donors. Among several donors, these clonotypes also ranked first in the CD3+CD56-NKG2C+ fraction.

The sequencing input was blood T cells: a sorted CD56 or NKG2C T cell subset, CD4+ or CD8+ T cells, or bulk PBMC T cells (not recorded which). The TCR sequence derives from a man between 18 and 69 years old in good health. This chain links TRBV6-1 with TRBJ1-1. CDR3 sequence: CASSESWVRSNTEAFF.